The 19 T cell receptor beta chains presented below share a single source sample, sequenced in a study of graft-versus-host responses after intestinal transplantation. Their recognized antigens are unknown. Sequencing was performed with immunoSEQ multiplex PCR; in TCRdb, only in-frame clones are kept and a portion is missing. The table has approximately 80,000 clones, roughly 91% seen once. The specimen comprised unstimulated CD4+ T cells sorted from spleen or lymph node cells, sampled before intestinal transplant. The receptors here all came from a human donor who received an intestinal transplant.

The chain links TRBV28 to TRBJ2-1, with 10 bases matching TRBD1. The V and J ends lost 8 bases and 5 bases, in that order; junction bases with no gene match: 9. CDR3 length equals 15 residues. Germline lookup yields CDR1 MDHEN and CDR2 SYDVKM. CDR3 residues: CASERQGAANNEQFF. The CDR3 coding sequence is TGTGCCAGCGAACGACAGGGGGCGGCAAACAATGAGCAGTTCTTC.

This clone was recorded once. The rearrangement links TRBV2 to TRBJ2-2, with 14 positions matching TRBD2. Per germline, CDR1 SNHLY and CDR2 FYNNEI. The V segment lost 6 bases and the J segment 10 bases; nucleotides outside the gene matches: 7. The CDR3 is 15 residues long. CDR3 sequence reads: CASSPGGLAGAELFF. Here the CDR3 DNA reads TGTGCCAGCAGCCCAGGGGGACTAGCGGGGGCGGAGCTGTTTTTT.

V and J are TRBV18 and TRBJ2-7; the match to TRBD2 covers 7 bases. V shed 8 bases and J 0 bases; nucleotides not matched to a gene: 7. This CDR3 comprises 14 residues. Germline assignment: CDR1 KGHSH and CDR2 LQKENI. Written as DNA, the CDR3 is TGTGCCAGCGCTCGACTAGCCACCTCCTACGAGCAGTACTTC. Its protein product is CASARLATSYEQYF.

The genes are TRBV6-1 and TRBJ2-5; TRBD1 matches 8 bases. Losses at the gene ends were 6 bases for V and 13 bases for J; bases not matched to a gene: 16. The CDR3 loop spans 14 amino acids. Per the germline V gene, CDR1 is MNHNS and CDR2 is SASEGT. CDR3 coding DNA: TGTGCCAGCAGAGCCGGGCCCCGACAGGGGACGTGGTACTTC. It translates to CASRAGPRQGTWYF.

The rearrangement uses TRBV30 and TRBJ2-5, with D possibly matching TRBD2 (5 bases). The ends were cut back, 3 bases at V and 5 bases at J, with 16 bases in the middle. Per germline, CDR1 GTSNPN and CDR2 SVGIG (reference sequence). The CDR3 has 14 residues. For the CDR3, the DNA is TGTGCCTGGAGGGGTCCGGGGAGAAGGGAGACCCAGTACTTC. Translated: CAWRGPGRRETQYF.

This clone was picked up a small number of times. The chain combines TRBV27 with TRBJ2-7; D is perhaps TRBD1 (5 bases). Between the trimmed V and J ends, which lost 7 bases and 0 bases, there was a span of 10 bases. Germline lookup yields CDR1 MNHEY and CDR2 SMNVEV (reference sequence). This CDR3 has 13 amino acids. The CDR3 is CASTAQGSYEQYF. CDR3 in DNA: TGTGCCAGCACGGCCCAGGGCTCCTACGAGCAGTACTTC.

This chain uses TRBV7-9 with TRBJ1-1, with 8 bases lining up with TRBD1. Germline lookup yields CDR1 SEHNR and CDR2 FQNEAQ (reference sequence). This CDR3 comprises 17 residues. V lost 6 bases, J lost 2 bases, and 14 bases stayed unmatched. This CDR3 reads CASSPDRGIVINTEAFF. The CDR3 DNA reads as TGTGCCAGCAGTCCCGACAGGGGAATTGTCATCAACACTGAAGCTTTCTTT.

This chain connects TRBV5-1 to TRBJ1-1; possibly TRBD1 for D (5 bases). The germline V gene has CDR1 SGHRS and CDR2 YFSETQ. V dropped 5 bases and J dropped 0 bases, with 17 bases sitting between them. The CDR3 is made up of 16 amino acids. The CDR3 is CASSLQGGSVNTEAFF. The CDR3 DNA is TGCGCCAGCAGTTTGCAGGGAGGTTCTGTGAACACTGAAGCTTTCTTT.

The chain is built from TRBV10-1 and TRBJ1-1; TRBD1 is a possible D gene (5 bases). CDR1 and CDR2 from the germline V gene are WNHNN and SYGVQD (reference sequence). The V and J ends lost 11 bases and 0 bases respectively, with 13 bases between them. This CDR3 spans 13 amino acids. CDR3: CAVDRFLNTEAFF. For the CDR3, the DNA is TGCGCCGTCGACAGATTTCTGAACACTGAAGCTTTCTTT.

The chain combines TRBV5-1 with TRBJ2-5; 8 nucleotides agree with TRBD2. Germline CDR1 and CDR2: SGHRS and YFSETQ. Unmatched junction bases numbered 12, after V lost 4 bases and J lost 1 base. The CDR3 spans 17 residues. In nucleotides, the CDR3 is TGCGCCAGCAGCCCCGAGGCGGGGGGCGTCCTCCAAGAGACCCAGTACTTC. This sequence encodes CASSPEAGGVLQETQYF.

A note on this clone: This same CDR3 is encoded by further DNA sequences in the sample. The J gene is TRBJ2-5, the V gene TRBV19; TRBD1 matches 9 bases. The CDR3 contains 14 residues. Germline V CDR1 and CDR2: LNHDA, SQIVND (reference sequence). The V gene end was trimmed by 4 bases and the J gene end by 2 bases; junction bases not matched to a gene: 2. CDR3 DNA: TGTGCCAGTAGTAGAGGACAGGGGCAAGAGACCCAGTACTTC. Amino acids: CASSRGQGQETQYF.

V usage is TRBV9 and J usage is TRBJ2-4; TRBD1 agrees at 8 bases. The junction had 0 bases not matched to a gene; V was cut back by 1 base and J by 0 bases. The length of the CDR3 is 15 residues. The V gene's germline CDR1 is SGDLS and CDR2 YYNGEE. Written as DNA, the CDR3 is TGTGCCAGCAGCGTACAGGGGGCAGCCAAAAACATTCAGTACTTC. This encodes CASSVQGAAKNIQYF.

This clone was counted a single time. This chain joins TRBV28 and TRBJ1-1, with 7 nucleotides matching TRBD1. After removal of 4 bases from V and 6 bases from J, the junction contained 5 bases not matched to a gene. The V gene's germline CDR1 is MDHEN and CDR2 SYDVKM. The CDR3 has 13 amino acids. This CDR3 is CASSYTGEAEAFF. The CDR3 nucleotides read TGTGCCAGCAGTTATACAGGGGAGGCTGAAGCTTTCTTT.

This chain joins TRBV15 and TRBJ2-3, with TRBD2 matching 7 bases. Per the germline V gene, CDR1 is LNHNV and CDR2 is YYDKDF (reference sequence). CDR3 length equals 16 residues. With 0 bases clipped from V and 4 bases from J, the junction kept 7 bases outside the gene matches. In nucleotides, the CDR3 is TGTGCCACCAGCAGAGATCTCGCGGGAGTCTCAGATACGCAGTATTTT. As protein: CATSRDLAGVSDTQYF. The full variable domain, with the rest looked up from reference TRBV15 and TRBJ2-3, is DAMVIQNPRYQVTQFGKPVTLSCSQTLNHNVMYWYQQKSSQAPKLLFHYYDKDFNNEADTPDNFQSRRPNTSFCFLDIRSPGLGDTAMYLCATSRDLAGVSDTQYFGPGTRLTVL.

The chain is built from TRBV5-1 and TRBJ2-1; a weak D match, TRBD2 (5 bases). V was pared by 0 bases and J by 8 bases, with 12 bases between. The CDR3 extends over 14 amino acids. Germline V gives CDR1 SGHRS, CDR2 YFSETQ. The CDR3 sequence is CASSLVPSGDEQFF. DNA of the CDR3: TGCGCCAGCAGCTTGGTCCCGAGCGGTGATGAGCAGTTCTTC.

The chain has TRBV4-1 and TRBJ1-4, with 8 bases lining up with TRBD1. Germline V CDR1 and CDR2: MGHRA, YSYEKL. This CDR3 region has 14 residues. The V and J ends lost 5 bases and 8 bases, in that order; junction bases with no gene match: 7. CDR3 DNA sequence: TGCGCCAGCAGCTTCGACAGGGGAACGGAAAAACTGTTTTTT. Translating gives CASSFDRGTEKLFF.

V is TRBV10-2 and J is TRBJ1-2; TRBD1 aligns across 7 bases. V was pared by 0 bases and J by 7 bases, with 5 bases of the junction left unmatched. CDR1 WSHSY and CDR2 SAAADI come from the germline V gene. The CDR3 sequence is 14 residues long. This chain's CDR3 is CASSESRDSVGYTF. The CDR3 DNA follows: TGCGCCAGCAGTGAGTCCCGGGACAGTGTTGGCTACACCTTC.

CDR3: CASSPRQGGSNQPQHF. The CDR3 DNA sequence: TGTGCCAGCAGTCCCCGACAGGGGGGGAGCAATCAGCCCCAGCATTTT. The rearrangement uses TRBV27 and TRBJ1-5; 9 bases agree with TRBD1. CDR1 is MNHEY and CDR2 is SMNVEV in the germline V gene (reference sequence). This CDR3 region has 16 residues. With V trimmed by 5 bases and J by 1 base, 6 bases remained unmatched.

This CDR3 is CASSFGLAGGTYSTDTQYF. The CDR3 DNA sequence: TGTGCCAGCAGCTTTGGTCTAGCGGGAGGGACCTATAGCACAGATACGCAGTATTTT. V gene TRBV7-2 combines with J gene TRBJ2-3; 12 nucleotides agree with TRBD2. V was clipped by 3 bases and J by 0 bases; unmatched bases: 10. The CDR3 is 19 residues long. Germline CDR1 and CDR2: SGHTA and FQGNSA. The variable domain in full, completed from reference TRBV7-2 and TRBJ2-3, reads GAGVSQSPSNKVTEKGKDVELRCDPISGHTALYWYRQSLGQGLEFLIYFQGNSAPDKSGLPSDRFSAERTGGSVSTLTIQRTQQEDSAVYLCASSFGLAGGTYSTDTQYFGPGTRLTVL.